This T cell receptor beta chain was captured in a study of T-cell reconstitution after alpha-beta-depleted transplantation in children. Study observations and caveats: A year had passed since transplant, and T-cell counts and diversity by then came mostly from newly produced T cells.

This clonotype was counted between two and nine times. Its target is unknown. V dropped 0 bases and J dropped 6; count of bases not matched to a gene: 12. CDR1 and CDR2 (germline): MNHEY, SVGEGT. The CDR3 spans 20 residues. Library preparation (for TCRbeta) was performed with unique molecular identifiers. TCRdb recomputed calls from the PCR reads with MiXCR, one row per CDR3 protein. The data show approximately 110,000 distinct CDR3 sequences, 10% seen once. The rearrangement joins TRBV6-2 or TRBV6-3 to TRBJ2-1; TRBD2 matches 15 bases. Sample: PBMCs, taken before TCRalphabeta/CD19-depleted stem cell transplant. The sequence derives from a boy aged 2-15 years with acute lymphoblastic leukemia, due to receive a stem cell transplant. The DNA of the CDR3 is TGTGCCAGCAGTTACTCTAACGGGGGACTAGCGGGAGGCTTCGGCAATGAGCAGTTCTTC. Its protein is CASSYSNGGLAGGFGNEQFF.